The 23 T cell receptor beta chains reported below all come from one sample, sequenced in a study of T cells in localized non-small cell lung cancer. Profiling relied on immunoSEQ multiplex PCR, and the TCRdb table lists in-frame clones only, not all of them. The table records some 24,000 clones, about 94% of them present only once. The sequences come from peripheral blood, collected before any cancer treatment. These receptors originate from a woman aged 40-75 years with stage I lung adenocarcinoma.

The rearrangement joins TRBV15 to TRBJ1-2; D is unclear. CDR3 length: 17 amino acids. Germline CDR1 LNHNV, CDR2 YYDKDF (reference sequence). The V and J ends lost 0 bases and 4 bases respectively, with 18 bases between them. CDR3 residues: CATSRDSDYSRFYGYTF. CDR3 coding DNA: TGTGCCACCAGCAGAGATAGCGACTACAGTCGATTCTATGGCTACACCTTC.

This chain uses TRBV15 with TRBJ2-2, with D perhaps assigned TRBD1 or TRBD2 (6 bases each). Trimming removed 2 bases at V and 4 bases at J, with 11 bases between. The CDR3 totals 15 residues. Germline-derived CDR1 and CDR2 are LNHNV and YYDKDF (reference sequence). The chain's CDR3 is CATSRLGGGTGELFF. The CDR3 nucleotides read TGTGCCACCAGCAGACTCGGGGGCGGCACCGGGGAGCTGTTTTTT.

This chain uses TRBV7-9 with TRBJ2-7; D is ambiguous. Looked up from germline, CDR1 is SEHNR and CDR2 is FQNEAQ (reference sequence). Trimming cost V 5 bases and J 6 bases, with 11 bases left between them. The CDR3 covers 12 residues. DNA of the CDR3: TGTGCCAGCAGCCCAGAAGCGTCCGAGCAGTACTTC. Its protein is CASSPEASEQYF. Filled out from reference TRBV7-9 and TRBJ2-7, the complete variable domain reads DTGVSQNPRHKITKRGQNVTFRCDPISEHNRLYWYRQTLGQGPEFLTYFQNEAQLEKSRLLSDRFSAERPKGSFSTLEIQRTEQGDSAMYLCASSPEASEQYFGPGTRLTVT.

The chain uses TRBV6-5 and TRBJ2-7; 8 bases agree with TRBD2. V was pared by 4 bases and J by 4 bases, with 12 bases of the junction left unmatched. CDR3 length equals 16 residues. Looked up from germline, CDR1 is MNHEY and CDR2 is SVGAGI. The CDR3 DNA is TGTGCCAGCAGTTTAGGGCTGGGACTAGTGCCGTACGAGCAGTACTTC. Translating gives CASSLGLGLVPYEQYF.

This sequence joins TRBV28 and TRBJ2-7; TRBD1 or TRBD2 may be the D gene (5 bases each). Trimming stripped 8 bases from V and 3 bases from J, with 11 bases between. In germline, CDR1 is MDHEN, CDR2 SYDVKM. The length of the CDR3 is 12 residues. In DNA, the CDR3 is TGTGCCAGCCGGGACGGGGACTACGAGCAGTACTTC. This gives the protein CASRDGDYEQYF.

This clone was seen only once. The J gene is TRBJ2-3, the V gene TRBV29-1; 9 nucleotides align to TRBD2. V shed 6 bases and J 0 bases; nucleotides not matched to a gene: 4. The CDR3 is made up of 14 amino acids. Germline V gives CDR1 SQVTM, CDR2 ANQGSEA. The CDR3 nucleotides read TGCAGCGTGGCTAGCGGGATCAGCACAGATACGCAGTATTTT. Protein product: CSVASGISTDTQYF.

This chain connects TRBV11-2 to TRBJ2-5, with D perhaps being TRBD1 or TRBD2 (6 bases each). Germline V lookup: CDR1 SGHAT, CDR2 FQNNGV. V lost 4 bases to trimming and J lost 4 bases, with 16 bases between them. The CDR3 is 15 residues long. CDR3 DNA sequence: TGTGCCAGCAGCTCGGGGGCGGGGATTCTAGAGACCCAGTACTTC. Translated: CASSSGAGILETQYF.

The table lists this clone with a count of one. V gene TRBV11-2 combines with J gene TRBJ1-3; no firm D call. Per the germline V gene, CDR1 is SGHAT and CDR2 is FQNNGV. This CDR3 region has 16 residues. V dropped 0 bases and J dropped 0 bases, with 9 bases sitting between them. The CDR3 DNA is TGTGCCAGCAGCTTAGATGCCCGACCCTCTGGAAACACCATATATTTT. This encodes CASSLDARPSGNTIYF.

The chain uses TRBV5-1 and TRBJ2-7; D unresolved. Trimming shortened V by 0 bases and J by 5 bases, and 6 bases separated the two germline ends. The CDR3 contains 12 residues. In germline, CDR1 is SGHRS, CDR2 YFSETQ. CDR3 sequence reads: CASSLDRDEQYF. In DNA form, the CDR3 reads TGCGCCAGCAGCTTGGATAGGGACGAGCAGTACTTC. Based on the CDR3 plus reference TRBV5-1 and TRBJ2-7, the full variable domain is KAGVTQTPRYLIKTRGQQVTLSCSPISGHRSVSWYQQTPGQGLQFLFEYFSETQRNKGNFPGRFSGRQFSNSRSEMNVSTLELGDSALYLCASSLDRDEQYFGPGTRLTVT.

The gene calls are TRBV6-1 and TRBJ1-3; D is unclear. CDR3 length: 13 amino acids. The V gene's germline CDR1 is MNHNS and CDR2 SASEGT. V dropped 3 bases and J dropped 4 bases, with 7 bases sitting between them. CDR3 loop: CASSEDAGNTIYF. The DNA for the CDR3 is TGTGCCAGCAGTGAGGACGCAGGAAACACCATATATTTT.

The chain is built from TRBV9 and TRBJ2-1, with TRBD2 matching 9 bases. There are 13 residues in the CDR3. Germline V gene lookup returns CDR1 SGDLS and CDR2 YYNGEE. Losses at the gene ends were 10 bases for V and 2 bases for J; bases not matched to a gene: 4. The CDR3 loop is CACGRDPYNEQFF. CDR3 nucleotides: TGTGCCTGCGGGAGGGACCCCTACAATGAGCAGTTCTTC.

The chain uses TRBV11-3 and TRBJ2-1, with 10 bases lining up with TRBD2. The junction had 4 bases not matched to a gene; V was cut back by 5 bases and J by 3 bases. The CDR3 is made up of 15 amino acids. Germline CDR1 reads SGHNT; CDR2 reads YENEEA. The chain's CDR3 is CASSLSGRFYNEQFF. The DNA of the CDR3 is TGTGCCAGCAGCCTTAGCGGGAGGTTCTACAATGAGCAGTTCTTC.

The chain combines TRBV15 with TRBJ1-1; D ambiguous. The CDR3 spans 16 residues. Trimming removed 0 bases from V and 2 bases from J, with 13 bases in between. Germline-derived CDR1 and CDR2 are LNHNV and YYDKDF (reference sequence). CDR3 sequence: CATSRDRSLGNTEAFF. The CDR3 DNA reads as TGTGCCACCAGCAGAGATCGGAGTCTAGGAAACACTGAAGCTTTCTTT.

The chain employs TRBV11-2 and TRBJ2-1; perhaps TRBD1 as D (6 bases). Trimming left V 6 bases short and J 6 bases short, with 27 bases between. CDR3 size: 18 residues. The germline V gene encodes CDR1 SGHAT and CDR2 FQNNGV. The CDR3 nucleotides read TGTGCCAGCAGTAATTTACGGGAACAGGGCGGTTCGGGCAATGAGCAGTTCTTC. Translating gives CASSNLREQGGSGNEQFF.

The J gene is TRBJ2-5, the V gene TRBV4-1; TRBD2 agrees at 8 bases. CDR3 size: 16 residues. V trimming: 2 bases; J trimming: 4 bases; junction bases outside the gene matches: 9. Germline assignment: CDR1 MGHRA and CDR2 YSYEKL. CDR3 DNA sequence: TGCGCCAGCAGCCAATACCTTAGCGGGATTGGAGAGACCCAGTACTTC. This translates into CASSQYLSGIGETQYF.

This chain joins TRBV7-9 and TRBJ2-5; TRBD2 agrees at 8 bases. CDR1 SEHNR and CDR2 FQNEAQ come from the germline V gene (reference sequence). V gave up 2 bases and J gave up 2 bases; unmatched junction bases: 4. This CDR3 is built from 15 residues. The CDR3: CASSLITGGQETQYF. CDR3 in DNA: TGTGCCAGCAGCTTAATCACGGGAGGGCAAGAGACCCAGTACTTC. Combining the CDR3 with reference TRBV7-9 and TRBJ2-5 gives the whole variable domain DTGVSQNPRHKITKRGQNVTFRCDPISEHNRLYWYRQTLGQGPEFLTYFQNEAQLEKSRLLSDRFSAERPKGSFSTLEIQRTEQGDSAMYLCASSLITGGQETQYFGPGTRLLVL.

The chain uses TRBV6-1 and TRBJ1-5, with D perhaps TRBD1 (5 bases). The CDR3 length is 14 residues. CDR1 MNHNS and CDR2 SASEGT come from the germline V gene. Trimming cost V 2 bases and J 2 bases, with 7 bases left between them. Written as DNA, the CDR3 is TGTGCCAGCAGTGAATCGACAGGCAATCAGCCCCAGCATTTT. Protein: CASSESTGNQPQHF.

The V call is TRBV2, the J call TRBJ2-2; tentatively, D is TRBD1 or TRBD2 (5 bases each). The CDR3 sequence is 16 residues long. The V and J ends lost 2 bases and 1 base respectively, with 11 bases between them. Germline V gives CDR1 SNHLY, CDR2 FYNNEI. In DNA form, the CDR3 reads TGTGCCAGCAGTGAATGGGACCCAAAGAACACCGGGGAGCTGTTTTTT. It is translated as CASSEWDPKNTGELFF.

The chain has TRBV19 and TRBJ2-5, with 10 bases lining up with TRBD1. V gave up 3 bases and J gave up 3 bases; unmatched junction bases: 1. This CDR3 region has 14 residues. Germline loops: CDR1 LNHDA, CDR2 SQIVND (reference sequence). DNA of the CDR3: TGTGCCAGTAGTATCGGACAGGGGGAAGAGACCCAGTACTTC. Its translation is CASSIGQGEETQYF.

Only one count was recorded for this clone. The chain carries TRBV7-9 and TRBJ1-1, with D possibly being TRBD1 (5 bases). The germline V gene encodes CDR1 SEHNR and CDR2 FQNEAQ (reference sequence). Trimming removed 7 bases at V and 10 bases at J, with 16 bases between. The CDR3 length is 12 residues. CDR3 loop: CASTLGGAGAFF. Here the CDR3 DNA reads TGTGCCAGCACCTTGGGCGGGGCAGGAGCTTTCTTT.

V usage is TRBV5-1 and J usage is TRBJ2-1; no reliable D call. The CDR3 length is 14 residues. V was shortened by 6 bases and J by 5 bases, with 15 bases between the two germline ends. Germline assignment: CDR1 SGHRS and CDR2 YFSETQ. The CDR3 spells CASMRAGSNNEQFF. The CDR3, as DNA: TGCGCCAGCATGAGAGCAGGCAGCAACAATGAGCAGTTCTTC.

As DNA, the CDR3 is TGTGCCAGCAGTGGTAGTGGAAGGGGCGCTATCGTCTATGGCTACACCTTC. Its protein product is CASSGSGRGAIVYGYTF. This chain links TRBV2 with TRBJ1-2; a weak D match, TRBD1 (5 bases). Germline CDR1 reads SNHLY; CDR2 reads FYNNEI. This CDR3 comprises 17 residues. V gave up 4 bases and J gave up 4 bases, with 22 bases separating them. Complete variable domain (other parts from reference TRBV2 and TRBJ1-2): EPEVTQTPSHQVTQMGQEVILRCVPISNHLYFYWYRQILGQKVEFLVSFYNNEISEKSEIFDDQFSVERPDGSNFTLKIRSTKLEDSAMYFCASSGSGRGAIVYGYTFGSGTRLTVV.

The chain couples TRBV27 to TRBJ2-2; TRBD1 agrees at 7 bases. The CDR3 is 14 amino acids. Germline V CDR1 and CDR2: MNHEY, SMNVEV (reference sequence). Losses at the gene ends were 6 bases for V and 0 bases for J; bases not matched to a gene: 1. CDR3: CASRGQTNTGELFF. The CDR3, as DNA: TGTGCCAGCAGGGGACAGACGAACACCGGGGAGCTGTTTTTT.